These 4 T cell receptor beta chains originate from one sample sequenced in a study of shared clonotypes between healthy human individuals. Clones were sequenced by immunoSEQ multiplex PCR, and TCRdb holds only the in-frame ones, with some missing. The data hold some 1 million clones, with 75% observed a single time. The specimen was memory CD4+ T cells sorted from blood. Indicated subset: CD45RA-negative fraction. All receptors come from a man aged 18 to 29 in good health.

V is TRBV9 and J is TRBJ1-2, with D possibly TRBD1 on 6 matching bases. V was cut by 2 bases and J by 4 bases, with 12 bases left in between. CDR1 SGDLS and CDR2 YYNGEE come from the germline V gene. This CDR3 contains 14 residues. CDR3 in DNA: TGTGCCAGCAGCGTGGACAGCGAAGTCTATGGCTACACCTTC. It yields the protein CASSVDSEVYGYTF.

The gene calls are TRBV9 and TRBJ2-3, with TRBD2 as a possible D gene (6 bases). Trimming pared 4 bases from V and 0 bases from J, leaving 15 bases between. This CDR3 comprises 16 residues. The germline CDR1 and CDR2 sequences are SGDLS and YYNGEE. The CDR3 sequence is CASSPRESTSTDTQYF. The CDR3 DNA follows: TGTGCCAGCAGCCCCCGGGAGTCCACTAGCACAGATACGCAGTATTTT. The entire variable domain, with the rest obtained from reference TRBV9 and TRBJ2-3, is as follows: DSGVTQTPKHLITATGQRVTLRCSPRSGDLSVYWYQQSLDQGLQFLIQYYNGEERAKGNILERFSAQQFPDLHSELNLSSLELGDSALYFCASSPRESTSTDTQYFGPGTRLTVL.

This clone occurred a few times. The genes are TRBV4-1 and TRBJ2-1; 12 bases are shared with TRBD2. The CDR3 totals 17 residues. Germline CDR1 is MGHRA and CDR2 is YSYEKL. V lost 3 bases to trimming and J lost 8 bases; unmatched junction nucleotides: 11. This chain's CDR3 is CASSQGLAGTRGDEQFF. In DNA form, the CDR3 reads TGCGCCAGCAGCCAGGGACTAGCGGGCACCCGGGGGGATGAGCAGTTCTTC.

The chain is built from TRBV27 and TRBJ2-1; TRBD2 agrees at 14 bases. The germline CDR1 and CDR2 sequences are MNHEY and SMNVEV (reference sequence). This CDR3 spans 15 amino acids. V lost 5 bases to trimming and J lost 8 bases; unmatched junction nucleotides: 5. CDR3 residues: CASSPRLAGGDEQFF. The DNA of the CDR3 is TGTGCCAGCAGTCCCCGACTAGCGGGAGGGGATGAGCAGTTCTTC.